Detailed here is one T cell receptor (beta chain). Its antigen target is currently unknown. One base away there is no much larger clone; base qualities are not given. The record originates from a study of T cells after somatic rescue of genetic block (dated by TCRdb to the early 2020s). A note on the overall study: The study assessed how robust, over the long term, a T-cell system was when the system had developed through somatic rescue of a genetic block in T-cell development.

CDR1 and CDR2 (LGHNA, YSLEER) derive from the germline V gene. V lost 0 bases and J lost 2 bases; the stretch between them is 5 bases long. The CDR3 starts with the cysteine, ends with the phenylalanine, and has 14 residues. Only the CDR3 portion is preserved as DNA: 42 bases, with reading frame beginning at the first base. The library relied on the immunoSEQ multiplex PCR assay. TCRdb holds this immuneACCESS table with in-frame rearrangements only. Some clones are missing; in checked studies, unresolved V genes explain under half, and the rest has no known cause. The sample table records 85,000 to 100,000 clones; about 87% of these occur just once. Jointly, the top ten make up roughly 1.7% of the sample.

Recombination linked TRBV4-3 to TRBJ1-5; too little of a D gene remains to name it. Sequenced material: peripheral blood mononuclear cells (PBMCs). The sequence was obtained from a woman under 30. The DNA sequence reads TGCGCCAGCAGCCAAGATAGGGGCAATCAGCCCCAGCATTTT. The resulting protein is CASSQDRGNQPQHF.